Below are 25 T cell receptor beta chains sequenced from a single sample in a study of CD8 T cells in Susac syndrome. RNA was extracted with the RNeasy kit, and a quantity of about 0.45 to 1 ug was reverse transcribed using random hexamers. A single record per CDR3 protein comes from TCRdb applying MiXCR to the immunoSEQ multiplex PCR reads. The table has over 80,000 distinct CDR3 sequences, 85% to 95% seen once. Sample: CD8+ T cells from PBMCs. The source is a human donor in good health.

The chain uses TRBV2 and TRBJ2-7; D unclear. V gave up 0 bases and J gave up 5 bases, with 5 bases separating them. CDR1 is SNHLY and CDR2 is FYNNEI in the germline V gene. The CDR3 loop spans 12 amino acids. This CDR3 is CASSEAWDEQYF. The CDR3 DNA reads as TGTGCCAGCAGTGAAGCTTGGGACGAGCAGTACTTC.

A single count supports this clonotype. The CDR3 nucleotides read TGCGCCAGCAGTGACAGAGCGAACACTGAAGCTTTCTTT. It codes for CASSDRANTEAFF. The chain employs TRBV10-1 and TRBJ1-1; D remains ambiguous. Germline V gives CDR1 WNHNN, CDR2 SYGVQD (reference sequence). CDR3 length equals 13 residues. V gave up 3 bases and J gave up 1 base, with 6 bases separating them.

The sample holds one count of this clonotype. This sequence joins TRBV5-1 and TRBJ1-6; a possible D gene is TRBD1 (6 bases). Trimming stripped 4 bases from V and 4 bases from J, with 9 bases between. CDR1 and CDR2 from the germline V gene are SGHRS and YFSETQ. The CDR3 extends over 14 amino acids. The CDR3 region has the DNA TGCGCCAGCAGCGAGGACAGTTATAATTCACCCCTCCACTTT. It is translated as CASSEDSYNSPLHF.

This clonotype has only one observation. This sequence joins TRBV4-1 and TRBJ2-1, with unresolved D. Trimming stripped 1 base from V and 6 bases from J, with 16 bases between. CDR1 and CDR2 (germline): MGHRA, YSYEKL. The length of the CDR3 is 16 residues. CDR3 nucleotides: TGCGCCAGCAGCCAAGTTGGACCTGACTTTGCCAATGAGCAGTTCTTC. Residues: CASSQVGPDFANEQFF.

This rearrangement joins TRBV4-1 to TRBJ2-7; D perhaps matches TRBD2 (6 bases). Germline V lookup: CDR1 MGHRA, CDR2 YSYEKL. This CDR3 region has 15 residues. V was trimmed by 1 base and J by 0 bases, leaving 10 bases between them. The CDR3 reads CASSQVAASSYEQYF. The DNA for the CDR3 is TGCGCCAGCAGCCAAGTAGCGGCAAGCTCCTACGAGCAGTACTTC.

This rearrangement joins TRBV7-9 to TRBJ1-2; a possible D gene is TRBD1 (6 bases). CDR3 length: 14 amino acids. Trimming shortened V by 4 bases and J by 4 bases, and 13 bases separated the two germline ends. Germline CDR1 and CDR2: SEHNR and FQNEAQ (reference sequence). The CDR3 DNA is TGTGCCAGCAGCTATACGGGGGGCGTCTATGGCTACACCTTC. As protein: CASSYTGGVYGYTF.

This sequence joins TRBV6-5 and TRBJ1-1, with D possibly being TRBD1 (6 bases). There are 14 residues in the CDR3. The germline V gene has CDR1 MNHEY and CDR2 SVGAGI. V lost 5 bases to trimming and J lost 1 base, with 11 bases between them. The CDR3 DNA is TGTGCCAGCAGTCGAACCAGGGGGAACACTGAAGCTTTCTTT. This gives the protein CASSRTRGNTEAFF.

The chain is built from TRBV4-1 and TRBJ1-2; 10 nucleotides align to TRBD1. Germline V gene data show CDR1 as MGHRA and CDR2 as YSYEKL. The CDR3 runs to 18 residues. The V and J ends lost 0 bases and 4 bases, in that order; junction bases with no gene match: 11. The CDR3 DNA follows: TGCGCCAGCAGCCAAGAAGGGGACAGGGGTCCCCTGGCCTATGGCTACACCTTC. Amino acid sequence: CASSQEGDRGPLAYGYTF.

The chain uses TRBV2 and TRBJ1-1; 7 bases match TRBD1. This CDR3 is 14 amino acids long. Germline CDR1 and CDR2: SNHLY and FYNNEI. Trimming cost V 9 bases and J 4 bases; bases outside gene matches: 11. CDR3 DNA sequence: TGTGCCAGATGGGGCGACAGGGTCGGCACTGAAGCTTTCTTT. Its translation: CARWGDRVGTEAFF.

The J gene is TRBJ2-3, the V gene TRBV14; D uncertain. With 0 bases removed from V and 6 bases from J, the gap between germline ends came to 16 bases. Looked up from germline, CDR1 is SGHDN and CDR2 is FVKESK. The CDR3 extends over 16 amino acids. CDR3 in DNA: TGTGCCAGCAGCCAAGATAGCCCCAGGAATTTCGATACGCAGTATTTT. It specifies CASSQDSPRNFDTQYF.

The rearrangement links TRBV11-2 to TRBJ2-2; maybe TRBD1 (6 bases). CDR1 is SGHAT, CDR2 FQNNGV, per germline. CDR3 length: 14 residues. V was trimmed by 1 base and J by 7 bases, leaving 10 bases between them. DNA for the CDR3: TGTGCCAGCAGCTTAGGCAGGGGCAGCGGGGAGCTGTTTTTT. Translation: CASSLGRGSGELFF.

The chain links TRBV10-3 to TRBJ2-7; possibly TRBD2 for D (6 bases). CDR3 length: 13 residues. The V end lost 2 bases, the J end lost 6 bases, and 11 bases lay between the germline ends. The germline V gene has CDR1 ENHRY and CDR2 SYGVKD. The DNA of the CDR3 is TGTGCCATCAGTGAGGGAGGGGACCCCGAGCAGTACTTC. It is translated as CAISEGGDPEQYF.

CDR3 coding DNA: TGTGCCAGCAGTGGGGATACGCAGTATTTT. Its translation is CASSGDTQYF. V usage is TRBV2 and J usage is TRBJ2-3; no definite D call. Trimming left V 4 bases short and J 6 bases short, with 2 bases between. The germline CDR1 and CDR2 sequences are SNHLY and FYNNEI. There are 10 residues in the CDR3.

The chain joins TRBV29-1 to TRBJ1-2; D gene ambiguous. The ends were cut back, 3 bases at V and 1 base at J, with 12 bases in the middle. CDR3 size: 14 residues. Germline CDR1 SQVTM, CDR2 ANQGSEA. This chain's CDR3 is CSVDGRSINYGYTF. The CDR3, as DNA: TGCAGCGTTGATGGCAGGTCCATTAACTATGGCTACACCTTC.

J is TRBJ2-5 and V is TRBV20-1; 8 nucleotides agree with TRBD1. This CDR3 is built from 13 residues. V was pared by 3 bases and J by 5 bases, with 5 bases of the junction left unmatched. Germline V gene data show CDR1 as DFQATT and CDR2 as SNEGSKA (reference sequence). In DNA, the CDR3 is TGCAGTGCTAGGGACAGGGTTGGGGAGACCCAGTACTTC. Translation gives CSARDRVGETQYF.

The chain joins TRBV5-4 to TRBJ1-1; D gene uncertain. There are 11 residues in the CDR3. Germline values: CDR1 SGHNT, CDR2 YYREEE (reference sequence). Trimming removed 2 bases from V and 4 bases from J, with 3 bases in between. CDR3 residues: CASSFLTEAFF. DNA of the CDR3: TGTGCCAGCAGCTTCCTCACTGAAGCTTTCTTT.

The count of this clonotype is one. J is TRBJ2-3 and V is TRBV2; D is unresolved. The CDR3 has 11 residues. Germline CDR1 SNHLY, CDR2 FYNNEI. V was cut by 6 bases and J by 6 bases, with 7 bases left in between. The DNA of the CDR3 is TGTGCCAGCAGCCTAATGGATACGCAGTATTTT. It specifies CASSLMDTQYF.

The gene calls are TRBV5-4 and TRBJ1-2, with D possibly TRBD1 on 5 matching bases. Germline CDR1 SGHNT, CDR2 YYREEE (reference sequence). This CDR3 is 15 amino acids long. With 5 bases removed from V and 3 bases from J, the gap between germline ends came to 17 bases. For the CDR3, the DNA is TGTGCCAGCAGTATCCGGGAGGGGCTGGACTATGGCTACACCTTC. It yields the protein CASSIREGLDYGYTF. Complete variable domain (other parts from reference TRBV5-4 and TRBJ1-2): ETGVTQSPTHLIKTRGQQVTLRCSSQSGHNTVSWYQQALGQGPQFIFQYYREEENGRGNFPPRFSGLQFPNYSSELNVNALELDDSALYLCASSIREGLDYGYTFGSGTRLTVV.

The rearrangement links TRBV7-7 to TRBJ1-1; D remains unclear. The V end lost 3 bases, the J end lost 1 base, and 15 bases lay between the germline ends. The germline V gene encodes CDR1 SSHAT and CDR2 FNYEAQ (reference sequence). This CDR3 contains 16 residues. The CDR3 is CASSFSEDFQNTEAFF. The CDR3 DNA is TGTGCCAGCAGCTTTTCTGAGGACTTTCAGAACACTGAAGCTTTCTTT.

With respect to this clonotype: At one of its ends the junction is not consistent with the germline gene, which may arise from a read error. V usage is TRBV29-1 and J usage is TRBJ1-2; a weak D match, TRBD1 (6 bases). This CDR3 is 13 amino acids long. Germline CDR1 and CDR2: SQVTM and ANQGSEA. As DNA, the CDR3 is TGCAGCGTGGGGGGGGGCGGCACCTATGGCCACACCTTC. Amino acids: CSVGGGGTYGHTF.

The genes are TRBV9 and TRBJ2-5; the D call may be TRBD1 or TRBD2 (5 bases each). This CDR3 has 13 residues. Germline V gives CDR1 SGDLS, CDR2 YYNGEE. The ends were cut back, 4 bases at V and 1 base at J, with 8 bases in the middle. The CDR3 nucleotides are TGTGCCAGCAGCCGGGACGGCCAAGAGACCCAGTACTTC. It specifies CASSRDGQETQYF.

The chain is built from TRBV12-3 or TRBV12-4 and TRBJ1-1; D unresolved. The length of the CDR3 is 12 residues. V lost 3 bases to trimming and J lost 6 bases, with 8 bases between them. CDR3 nucleotide sequence: TGTGCCAGCAGTTTTGGGCACTCTGAAGCTTTCTTT. This sequence encodes CASSFGHSEAFF.

This chain links TRBV27 with TRBJ1-1; no definite D call. Trimming shortened V by 0 bases and J by 1 base, and 6 bases separated the two germline ends. The CDR3 extends over 14 amino acids. The germline CDR1 and CDR2 sequences are MNHEY and SMNVEV (reference sequence). DNA for the CDR3: TGTGCCAGCAGTTTATCGGACGGGAACACTGAAGCTTTCTTT. Translation gives CASSLSDGNTEAFF.

This chain connects TRBV20-1 to TRBJ2-7, with 7 bases lining up with TRBD1. CDR3 length: 14 amino acids. V lost 1 base, J lost 1 base, and 4 bases stayed unmatched. CDR1 and CDR2 from the germline V gene are DFQATT and SNEGSKA (reference sequence). The CDR3 reads CSARGTGSSYEQYF. DNA of the CDR3: TGCAGTGCTAGAGGGACAGGTTCATCCTACGAGCAGTACTTC.

This CDR3 reads CASSMGTEANYGYTF. CDR3 sequence (DNA): TGCGCCAGCAGCATGGGGACAGAGGCTAACTATGGCTACACCTTC. This chain links TRBV5-1 with TRBJ1-2; 7 bases are a match to TRBD1. V lost 4 bases and J lost 0; bases outside the gene matches: 6. The CDR3 covers 15 residues. Looked up from germline, CDR1 is SGHRS and CDR2 is YFSETQ. Using reference TRBV5-1 and TRBJ1-2 for the parts outside the CDR3, the full variable domain is KAGVTQTPRYLIKTRGQQVTLSCSPISGHRSVSWYQQTPGQGLQFLFEYFSETQRNKGNFPGRFSGRQFSNSRSEMNVSTLELGDSALYLCASSMGTEANYGYTFGSGTRLTVV.